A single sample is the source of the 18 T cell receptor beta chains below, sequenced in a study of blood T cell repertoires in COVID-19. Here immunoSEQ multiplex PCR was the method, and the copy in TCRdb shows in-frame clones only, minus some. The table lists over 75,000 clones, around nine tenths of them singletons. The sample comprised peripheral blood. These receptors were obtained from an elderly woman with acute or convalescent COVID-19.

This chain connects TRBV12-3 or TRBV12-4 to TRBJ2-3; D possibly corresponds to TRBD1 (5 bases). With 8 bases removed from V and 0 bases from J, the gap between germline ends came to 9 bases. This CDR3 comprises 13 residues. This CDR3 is CASGADSTDTQYF. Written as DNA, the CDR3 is TGTGCCAGCGGGGCAGACAGCACAGATACGCAGTATTTT.

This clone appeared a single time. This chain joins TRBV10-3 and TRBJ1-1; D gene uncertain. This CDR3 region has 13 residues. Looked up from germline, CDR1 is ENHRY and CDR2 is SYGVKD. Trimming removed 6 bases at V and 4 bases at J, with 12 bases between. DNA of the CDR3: TGTGCCATCAGCTCCGCGAGAGGCACTGAAGCTTTCTTT. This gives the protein CAISSARGTEAFF.

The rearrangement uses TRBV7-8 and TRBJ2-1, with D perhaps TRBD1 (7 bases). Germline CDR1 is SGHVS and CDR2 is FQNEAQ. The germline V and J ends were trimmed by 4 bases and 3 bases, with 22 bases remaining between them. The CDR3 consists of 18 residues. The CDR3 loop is CASSSSRSGQGGYNEQFF. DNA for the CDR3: TGTGCCAGCAGCTCCTCTAGGTCAGGGCAGGGGGGCTACAATGAGCAGTTCTTC. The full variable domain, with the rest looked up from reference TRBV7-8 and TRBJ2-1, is GAGVSQSPRYKVAKRGQDVALRCDPISGHVSLFWYQQALGQGPEFLTYFQNEAQLDKSGLPSDRFFAERPEGSVSTLKIQRTQQEDSAVYLCASSSSRSGQGGYNEQFFGPGTRLTVL.

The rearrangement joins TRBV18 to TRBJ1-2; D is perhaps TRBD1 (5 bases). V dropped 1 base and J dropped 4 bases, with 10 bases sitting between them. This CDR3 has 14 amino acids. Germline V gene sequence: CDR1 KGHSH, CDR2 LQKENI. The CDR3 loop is CASSPRPGLYGYTF. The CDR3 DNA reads TGTGCCAGCTCACCACGCCCAGGGCTCTATGGCTACACCTTC.

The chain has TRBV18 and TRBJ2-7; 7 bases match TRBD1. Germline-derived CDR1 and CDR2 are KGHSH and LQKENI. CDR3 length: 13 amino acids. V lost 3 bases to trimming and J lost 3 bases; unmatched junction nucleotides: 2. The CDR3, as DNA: TGTGCCAGCTCACCTAGACAGGGCTACGAGCAGTACTTC. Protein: CASSPRQGYEQYF.

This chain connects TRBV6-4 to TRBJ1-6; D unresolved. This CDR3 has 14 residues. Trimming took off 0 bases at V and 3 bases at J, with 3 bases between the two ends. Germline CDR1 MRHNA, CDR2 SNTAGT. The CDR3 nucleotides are TGTGCCAGCAGTGACTCCCGCTATAATTCACCCCTCCACTTT. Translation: CASSDSRYNSPLHF.

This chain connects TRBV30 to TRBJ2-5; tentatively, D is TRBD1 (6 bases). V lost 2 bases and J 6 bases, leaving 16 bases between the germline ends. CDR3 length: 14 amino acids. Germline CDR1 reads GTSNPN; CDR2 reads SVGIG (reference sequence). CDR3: CAWSLGAGGKTQYF. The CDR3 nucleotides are TGTGCCTGGAGTTTGGGGGCGGGTGGAAAGACCCAGTACTTC.

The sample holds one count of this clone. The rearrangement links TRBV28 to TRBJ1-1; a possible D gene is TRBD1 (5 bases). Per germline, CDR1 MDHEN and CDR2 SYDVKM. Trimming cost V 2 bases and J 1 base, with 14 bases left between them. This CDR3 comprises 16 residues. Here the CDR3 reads CASSLGGVGRNTEAFF. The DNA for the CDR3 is TGTGCCAGCAGTTTAGGGGGGGTAGGACGGAACACTGAAGCTTTCTTT.

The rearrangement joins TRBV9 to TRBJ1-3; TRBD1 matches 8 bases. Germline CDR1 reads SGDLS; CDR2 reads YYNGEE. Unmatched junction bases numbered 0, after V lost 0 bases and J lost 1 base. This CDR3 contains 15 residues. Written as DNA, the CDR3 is TGTGCCAGCAGCGTAGGACAGGGGTCTGGAAACACCATATATTTT. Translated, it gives CASSVGQGSGNTIYF.

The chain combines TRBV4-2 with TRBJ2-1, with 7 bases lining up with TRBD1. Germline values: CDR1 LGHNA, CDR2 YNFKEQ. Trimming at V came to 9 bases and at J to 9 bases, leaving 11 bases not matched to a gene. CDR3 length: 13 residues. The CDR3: CASHRDSNGEQFF. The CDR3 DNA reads TGTGCCAGTCACCGGGACAGTAACGGTGAGCAGTTCTTC.

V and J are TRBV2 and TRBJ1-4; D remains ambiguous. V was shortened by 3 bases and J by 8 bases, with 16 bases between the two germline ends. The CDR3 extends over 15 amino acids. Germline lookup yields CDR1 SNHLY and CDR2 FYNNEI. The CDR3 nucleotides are TGTGCCAGCAGTGACCCCGGAACAGCCCCAGAAAAACTGTTTTTT. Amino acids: CASSDPGTAPEKLFF.

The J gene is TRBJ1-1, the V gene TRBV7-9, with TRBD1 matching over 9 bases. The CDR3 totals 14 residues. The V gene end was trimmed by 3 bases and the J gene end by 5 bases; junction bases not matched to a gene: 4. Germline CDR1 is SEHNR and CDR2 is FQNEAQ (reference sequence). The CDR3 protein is CASSFWDRDTEAFF. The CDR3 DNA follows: TGTGCCAGCAGCTTTTGGGACAGGGATACTGAAGCTTTCTTT.

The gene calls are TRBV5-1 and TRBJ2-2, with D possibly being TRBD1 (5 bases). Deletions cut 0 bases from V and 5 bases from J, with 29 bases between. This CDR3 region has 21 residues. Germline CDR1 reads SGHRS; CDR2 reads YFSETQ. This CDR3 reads CASSLEPRWRRATSKTGELFF. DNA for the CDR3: TGCGCCAGCAGCTTGGAACCCCGATGGCGCAGGGCGACTTCCAAGACCGGGGAGCTGTTTTTT.

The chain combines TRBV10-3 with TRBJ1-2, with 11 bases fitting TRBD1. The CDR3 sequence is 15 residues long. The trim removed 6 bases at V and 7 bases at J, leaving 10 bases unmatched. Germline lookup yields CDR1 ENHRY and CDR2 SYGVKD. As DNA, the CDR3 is TGTGCCATCAGCGGTACGGACAGGGGGCATAGTGGCTACACCTTC. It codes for CAISGTDRGHSGYTF.

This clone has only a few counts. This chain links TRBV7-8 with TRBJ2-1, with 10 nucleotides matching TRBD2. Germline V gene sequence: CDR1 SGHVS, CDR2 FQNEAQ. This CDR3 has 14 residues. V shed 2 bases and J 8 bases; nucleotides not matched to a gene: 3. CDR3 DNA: TGTGCCAGCAGCTTACGTCTAGCGGGGGATGAGCAGTTCTTC. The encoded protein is CASSLRLAGDEQFF.

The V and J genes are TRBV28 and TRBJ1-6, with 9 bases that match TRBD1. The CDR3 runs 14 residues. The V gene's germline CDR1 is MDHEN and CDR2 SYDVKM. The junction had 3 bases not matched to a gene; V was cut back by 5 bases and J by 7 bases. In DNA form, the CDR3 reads TGTGCCAGCAGTATTGGACAGGGGAATTCACCCCTCCACTTT. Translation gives CASSIGQGNSPLHF.

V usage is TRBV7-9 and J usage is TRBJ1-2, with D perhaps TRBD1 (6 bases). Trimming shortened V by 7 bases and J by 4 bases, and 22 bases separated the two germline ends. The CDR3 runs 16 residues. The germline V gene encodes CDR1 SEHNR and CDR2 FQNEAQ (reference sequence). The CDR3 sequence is CASIPGAVTSGYGYTF. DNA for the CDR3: TGTGCCAGCATCCCAGGGGCAGTTACCTCGGGCTATGGCTACACCTTC.

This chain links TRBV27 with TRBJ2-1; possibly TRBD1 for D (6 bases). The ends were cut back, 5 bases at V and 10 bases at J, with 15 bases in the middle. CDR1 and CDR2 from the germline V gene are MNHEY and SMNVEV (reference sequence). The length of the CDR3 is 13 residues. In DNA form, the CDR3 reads TGTGCCAGCAGTGCCGGGACAATGAGAGAGCAGTTCTTC. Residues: CASSAGTMREQFF.